Here is one TCR beta chain with its context. The antigen remains unidentified. CDR1 and CDR2 from the germline V gene are LGHDT and YNNKEL (reference sequence). CDR3 length: 15 amino acids. The ends were cut back, 4 bases at V and 2 bases at J, with 14 bases in the middle. This sample is drawn from a study of T cell responses to AZD1222 COVID-19 vaccine. Whole-study results and caveats: Baseline antibody screening turned up just five to seven seropositive AZD1222 recipients.

Clones were read by immunoSEQ multiplex PCR, and TCRdb kept only the in-frame ones, dropping some. Of 150,000 to 180,000 clones listed, around nine tenths are singletons. The receptor comes from an adult who received the AZD1222 COVID-19 vaccine. The genes are TRBV3-1 (or the pseudogene TRBV3-2) and TRBJ1-1; D is possibly TRBD1 (6 bases). The sample here was peripheral blood, taken 28 days after the second AZD1222 dose. CDR3 in DNA: TGTGCCAGCAGCCTAAGAGGGGGAGCTAACACTGAAGCTTTCTTT. It codes for CASSLRGGANTEAFF.